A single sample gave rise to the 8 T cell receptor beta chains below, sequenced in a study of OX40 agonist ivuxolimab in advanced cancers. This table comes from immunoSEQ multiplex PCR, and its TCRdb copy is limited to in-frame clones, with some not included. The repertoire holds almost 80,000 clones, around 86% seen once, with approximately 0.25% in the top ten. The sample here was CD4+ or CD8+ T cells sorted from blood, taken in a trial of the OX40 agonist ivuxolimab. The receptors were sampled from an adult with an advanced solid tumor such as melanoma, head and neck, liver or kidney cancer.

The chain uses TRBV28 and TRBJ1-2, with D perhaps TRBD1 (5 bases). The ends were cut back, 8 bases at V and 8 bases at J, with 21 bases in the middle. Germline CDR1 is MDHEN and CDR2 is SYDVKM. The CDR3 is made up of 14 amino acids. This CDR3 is CASYQTDKPSGYTF. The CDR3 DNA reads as TGTGCCAGCTACCAAACGGACAAGCCTAGCGGCTACACCTTC.

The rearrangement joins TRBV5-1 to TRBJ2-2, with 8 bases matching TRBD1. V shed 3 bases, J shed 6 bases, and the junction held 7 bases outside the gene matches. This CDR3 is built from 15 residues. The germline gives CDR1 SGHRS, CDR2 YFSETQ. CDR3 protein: CASSWTGYVAGELFF. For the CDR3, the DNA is TGCGCCAGCAGCTGGACAGGGTACGTGGCCGGGGAGCTGTTTTTT.

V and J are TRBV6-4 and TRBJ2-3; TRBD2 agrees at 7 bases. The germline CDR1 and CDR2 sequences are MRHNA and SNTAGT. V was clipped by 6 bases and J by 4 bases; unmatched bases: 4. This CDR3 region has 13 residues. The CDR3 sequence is CASSQGLADTQYF. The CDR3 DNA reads TGTGCCAGCAGCCAAGGACTAGCAGATACGCAGTATTTT.

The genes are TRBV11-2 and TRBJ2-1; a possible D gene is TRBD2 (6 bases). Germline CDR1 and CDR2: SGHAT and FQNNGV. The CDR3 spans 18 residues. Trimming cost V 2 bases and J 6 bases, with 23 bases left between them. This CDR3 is CASSLRGMWPTPRNEQFF. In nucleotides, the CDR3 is TGTGCCAGCAGCTTACGGGGGATGTGGCCTACTCCACGCAATGAGCAGTTCTTC.

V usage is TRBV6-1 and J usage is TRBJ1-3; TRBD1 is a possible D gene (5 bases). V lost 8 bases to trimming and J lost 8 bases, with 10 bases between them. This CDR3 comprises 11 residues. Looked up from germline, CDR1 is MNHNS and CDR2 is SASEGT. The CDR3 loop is CASGRVDTIYF. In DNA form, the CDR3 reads TGTGCCAGCGGCAGGGTAGACACCATATATTTT.

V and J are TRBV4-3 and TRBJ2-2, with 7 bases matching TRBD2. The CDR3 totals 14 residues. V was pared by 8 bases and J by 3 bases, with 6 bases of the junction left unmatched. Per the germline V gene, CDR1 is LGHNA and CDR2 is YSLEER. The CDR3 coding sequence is TGCGCCAGCGGAGTGGGGGGGTACACCGGGGAGCTGTTTTTT. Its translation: CASGVGGYTGELFF.

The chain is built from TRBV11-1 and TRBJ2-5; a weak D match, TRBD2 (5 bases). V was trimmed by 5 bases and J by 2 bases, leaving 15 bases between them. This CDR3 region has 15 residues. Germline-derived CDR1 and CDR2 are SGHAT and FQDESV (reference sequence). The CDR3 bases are TGTGCCAGCAGCCCACTTAGAACGGGGCAAGAGACCCAGTACTTC. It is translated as CASSPLRTGQETQYF.

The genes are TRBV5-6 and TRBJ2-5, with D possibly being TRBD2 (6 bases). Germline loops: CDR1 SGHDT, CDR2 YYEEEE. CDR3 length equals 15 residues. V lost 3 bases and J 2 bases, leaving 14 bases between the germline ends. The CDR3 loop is CASSYGGSPQETQYF. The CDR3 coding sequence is TGTGCCAGCAGCTACGGAGGGTCGCCACAAGAGACCCAGTACTTC.